The 3 T cell receptor beta chains below were found in one sample sequenced in a study of blood T cells in healthy people across ages. It was with a sample-barcoded 5' primer and a J-beta primer mix that a second PCR of roughly 7 to 12 cycles was run. TCRdb processed the 5' RACE reads anew with MiXCR; each CDR3 protein has one entry. Of around 1,700,000 distinct CDR3 sequences in the sample, roughly 30% were seen once. Sequences were obtained from blood. All receptors come from a woman aged 25 to 39 in good health.

This clonotype was detected ten times or more. This sequence joins TRBV4-3 and TRBJ2-5; 12 bases fit TRBD2. The V and J ends lost 1 base and 3 bases, in that order; junction bases with no gene match: 3. Germline loops: CDR1 LGHNA, CDR2 YSLEER. There are 16 residues in the CDR3. CDR3 bases: TGCGCCAGCAGCCAAGCTAGCGGGGGGGTGAAAGAGACCCAGTACTTC. It specifies CASSQASGGVKETQYF.

Many counts were recorded for this clonotype. The chain uses TRBV20-1 and TRBJ2-1; D is possibly TRBD2 (7 bases). Germline CDR1 reads DFQATT; CDR2 reads SNEGSKA (reference sequence). The length of the CDR3 is 17 residues. V was trimmed by 6 bases and J by 0 bases, leaving 21 bases between them. Written as DNA, the CDR3 is TGCAGTGCCCAACCCGGGGGGCGGGGGTACTCCTACAATGAGCAGTTCTTC. It is translated as CSAQPGGRGYSYNEQFF.

This clonotype appeared many times. The rearrangement uses TRBV12-3 or TRBV12-4 and TRBJ2-5, with 8 bases identical to TRBD2. Germline trimming cut 7 bases from V and 4 bases from J; bases unmatched to any gene: 5. The CDR3 contains 13 residues. The CDR3 is CASNGGARETQYF. The CDR3 DNA follows: TGTGCCAGCAACGGGGGGGCGAGAGAGACCCAGTACTTC.